This T cell receptor (beta chain) was identified in a study of CD8 T cells in Susac syndrome. Roughly 0.45 to 1 ug RNA was reverse transcribed with random hexamers. Each CDR3 protein gets one entry after TCRdb re-called the immunoSEQ multiplex PCR reads with MiXCR. The sample holds some 300,000 distinct CDR3 sequences, approximately 89% seen once. CDR1 is SGDLS and CDR2 is YYNGEE in the germline V gene. The ends lost 4 bases at V and 2 bases at J; junction bases unmatched: 11. There are 17 residues in the CDR3. This chain joins TRBV9 and TRBJ2-3; 9 positions match TRBD2. The clonotype originates from a human donor with multiple sclerosis. The sequenced sample was CD8+ T cells from PBMCs. CDR3 loop: CASSPRLAGSNTDTQYF. The CDR3 DNA is TGTGCCAGCAGCCCCCGGCTAGCGGGGAGCAACACAGATACGCAGTATTTT.